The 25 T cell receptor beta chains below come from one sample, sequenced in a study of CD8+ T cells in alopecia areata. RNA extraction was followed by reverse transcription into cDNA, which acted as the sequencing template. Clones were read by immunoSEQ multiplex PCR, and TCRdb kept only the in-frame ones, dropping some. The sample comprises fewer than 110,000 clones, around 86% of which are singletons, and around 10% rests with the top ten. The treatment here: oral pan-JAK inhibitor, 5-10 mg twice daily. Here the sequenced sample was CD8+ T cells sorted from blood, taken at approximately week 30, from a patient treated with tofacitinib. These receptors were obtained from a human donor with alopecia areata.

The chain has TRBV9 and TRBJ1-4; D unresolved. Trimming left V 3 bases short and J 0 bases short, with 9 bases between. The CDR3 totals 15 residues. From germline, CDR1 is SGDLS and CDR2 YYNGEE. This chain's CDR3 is CASSEWGSTNEKLFF. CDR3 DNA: TGTGCCAGCAGCGAGTGGGGTTCAACTAATGAAAAACTGTTTTTT.

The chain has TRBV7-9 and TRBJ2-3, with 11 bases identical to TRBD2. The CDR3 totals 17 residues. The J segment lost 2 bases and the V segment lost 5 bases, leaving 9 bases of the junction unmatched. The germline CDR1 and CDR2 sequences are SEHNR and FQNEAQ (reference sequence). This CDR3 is CASSLSSGGSFTDTQYF. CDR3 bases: TGTGCCAGCAGCCTATCTAGCGGGGGGTCTTTCACAGATACGCAGTATTTT. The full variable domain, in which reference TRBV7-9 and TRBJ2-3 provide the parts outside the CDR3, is DTGVSQNPRHKITKRGQNVTFRCDPISEHNRLYWYRQTLGQGPEFLTYFQNEAQLEKSRLLSDRFSAERPKGSFSTLEIQRTEQGDSAMYLCASSLSSGGSFTDTQYFGPGTRLTVL.

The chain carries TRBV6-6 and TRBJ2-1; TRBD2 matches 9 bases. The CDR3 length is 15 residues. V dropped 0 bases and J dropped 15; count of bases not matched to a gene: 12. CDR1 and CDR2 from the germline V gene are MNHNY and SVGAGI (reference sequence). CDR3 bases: TGTGCCAGCAGTTACTCGCTTGAGGCTAGCGGGAAAGGGTTCTTC. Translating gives CASSYSLEASGKGFF.

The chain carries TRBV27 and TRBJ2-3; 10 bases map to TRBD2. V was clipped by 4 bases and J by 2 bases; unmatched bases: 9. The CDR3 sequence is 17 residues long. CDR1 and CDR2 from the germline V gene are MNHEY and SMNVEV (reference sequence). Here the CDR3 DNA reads TGTGCCAGCAGTTCGTATGGACTAGCGGTTGACACAGATACGCAGTATTTT. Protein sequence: CASSSYGLAVDTDTQYF.

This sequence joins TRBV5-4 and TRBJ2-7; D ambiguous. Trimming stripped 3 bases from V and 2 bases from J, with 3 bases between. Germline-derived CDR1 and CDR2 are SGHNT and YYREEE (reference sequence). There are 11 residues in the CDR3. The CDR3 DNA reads TGTGCCAGCAGCTCCGCCTACGAGCAGTACTTC. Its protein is CASSSAYEQYF.

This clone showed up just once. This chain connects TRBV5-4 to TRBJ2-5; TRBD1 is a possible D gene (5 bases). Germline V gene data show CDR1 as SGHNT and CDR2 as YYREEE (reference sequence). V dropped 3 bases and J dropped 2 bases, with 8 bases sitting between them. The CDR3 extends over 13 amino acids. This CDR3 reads CASSYDRQETQYF. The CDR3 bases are TGTGCCAGCAGCTACGACAGACAAGAGACCCAGTACTTC.

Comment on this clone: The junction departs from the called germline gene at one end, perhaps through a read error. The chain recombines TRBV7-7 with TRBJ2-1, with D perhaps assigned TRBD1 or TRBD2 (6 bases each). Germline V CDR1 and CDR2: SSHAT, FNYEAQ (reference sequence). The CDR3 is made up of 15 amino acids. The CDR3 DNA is TGTGCTAGCAGCTTAGATGGAGGGACATACAATGAGCAGTTCTTC. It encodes CASSLDGGTYNEQFF.

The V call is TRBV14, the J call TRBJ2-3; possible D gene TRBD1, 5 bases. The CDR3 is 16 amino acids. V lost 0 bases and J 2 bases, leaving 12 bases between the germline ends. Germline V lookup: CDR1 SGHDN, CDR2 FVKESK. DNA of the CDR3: TGTGCCAGCAGCCAAGATACGTGGACACCCACAGATACGCAGTATTTT. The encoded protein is CASSQDTWTPTDTQYF.

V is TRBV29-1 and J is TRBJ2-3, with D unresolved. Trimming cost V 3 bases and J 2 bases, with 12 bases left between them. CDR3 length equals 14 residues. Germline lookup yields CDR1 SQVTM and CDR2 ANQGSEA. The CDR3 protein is CSVEGRHHTDTQYF. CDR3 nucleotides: TGCAGCGTTGAGGGCAGGCACCACACAGATACGCAGTATTTT.

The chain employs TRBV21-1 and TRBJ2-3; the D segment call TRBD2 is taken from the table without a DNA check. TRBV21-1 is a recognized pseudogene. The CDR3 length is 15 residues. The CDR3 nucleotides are TGTGCCAGCAGCAAAGAGAGCGGGTTCACAGATACGCAGTATTTT. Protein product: CASSKESGFTDTQYF.

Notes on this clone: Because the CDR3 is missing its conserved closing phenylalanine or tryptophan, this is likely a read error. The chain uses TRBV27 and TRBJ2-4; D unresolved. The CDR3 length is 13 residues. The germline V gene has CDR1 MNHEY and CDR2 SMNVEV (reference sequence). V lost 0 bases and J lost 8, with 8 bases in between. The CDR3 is CASSLSLRDIQYS. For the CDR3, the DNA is TGTGCCAGCAGTTTATCGTTGCGTGACATTCAGTACTCC.

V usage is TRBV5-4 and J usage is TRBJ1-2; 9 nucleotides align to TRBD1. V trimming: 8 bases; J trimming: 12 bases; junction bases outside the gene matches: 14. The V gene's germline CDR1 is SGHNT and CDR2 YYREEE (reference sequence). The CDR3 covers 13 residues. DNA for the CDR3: TGTGCCAGTAAGACGATGGGGGACAGGGTTGACACCTTC. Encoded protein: CASKTMGDRVDTF.

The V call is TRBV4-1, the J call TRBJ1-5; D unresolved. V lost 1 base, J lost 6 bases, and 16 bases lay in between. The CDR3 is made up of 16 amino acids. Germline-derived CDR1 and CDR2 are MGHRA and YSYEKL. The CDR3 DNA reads TGCGCCAGCAGCCAAGCTGGCGCTGAGGCGGGTCAGCCCCAGCATTTT. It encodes CASSQAGAEAGQPQHF.

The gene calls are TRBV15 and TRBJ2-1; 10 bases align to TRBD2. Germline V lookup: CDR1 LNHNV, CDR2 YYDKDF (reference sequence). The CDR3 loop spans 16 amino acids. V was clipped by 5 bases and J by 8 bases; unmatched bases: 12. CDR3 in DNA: TGTGCCACCAGCCTACGGGCTAGCGGGAGCCCTCATGAGCAGTTCTTC. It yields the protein CATSLRASGSPHEQFF.

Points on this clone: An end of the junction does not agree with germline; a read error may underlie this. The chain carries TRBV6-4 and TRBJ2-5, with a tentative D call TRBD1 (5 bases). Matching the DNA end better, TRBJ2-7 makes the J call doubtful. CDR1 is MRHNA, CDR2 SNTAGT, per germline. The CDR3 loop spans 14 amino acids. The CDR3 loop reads CAISDSQKNYEQYF. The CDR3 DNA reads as TGTGCCATCAGTGACAGCCAGAAAAACTACGAGCAGTACTTC.

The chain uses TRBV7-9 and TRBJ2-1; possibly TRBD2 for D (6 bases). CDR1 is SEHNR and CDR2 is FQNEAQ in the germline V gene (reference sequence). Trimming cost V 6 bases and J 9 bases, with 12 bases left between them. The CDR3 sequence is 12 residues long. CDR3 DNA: TGTGCCAGCAGTGCCGGGGGAAGTGAGCAGTTCTTC. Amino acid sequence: CASSAGGSEQFF.

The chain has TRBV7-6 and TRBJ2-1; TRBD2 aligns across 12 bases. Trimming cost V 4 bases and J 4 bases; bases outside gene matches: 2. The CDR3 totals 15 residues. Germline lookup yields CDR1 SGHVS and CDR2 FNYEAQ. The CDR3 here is CASSSGTSGYNEQFF. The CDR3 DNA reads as TGTGCCAGCAGCTCTGGGACTAGCGGGTACAATGAGCAGTTCTTC. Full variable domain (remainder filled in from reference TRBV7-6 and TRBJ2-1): GAGVSQSPRYKVTKRGQDVALRCDPISGHVSLYWYRQALGQGPEFLTYFNYEAQQDKSGLPNDRFSAERPEGSISTLTIQRTEQRDSAMYRCASSSGTSGYNEQFFGPGTRLTVL.

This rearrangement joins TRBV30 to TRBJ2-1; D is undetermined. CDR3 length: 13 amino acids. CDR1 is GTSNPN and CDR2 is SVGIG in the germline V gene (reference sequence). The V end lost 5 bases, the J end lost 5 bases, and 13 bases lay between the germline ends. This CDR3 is CAWDEAADNEQFF. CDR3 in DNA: TGTGCCTGGGACGAGGCAGCAGACAATGAGCAGTTCTTC.

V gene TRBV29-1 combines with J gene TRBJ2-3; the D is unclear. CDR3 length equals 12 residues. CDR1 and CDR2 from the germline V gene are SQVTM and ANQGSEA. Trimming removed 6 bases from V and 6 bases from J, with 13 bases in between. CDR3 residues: CSVNDAEDTQYF. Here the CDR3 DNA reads TGCAGCGTCAACGATGCGGAGGATACGCAGTATTTT.

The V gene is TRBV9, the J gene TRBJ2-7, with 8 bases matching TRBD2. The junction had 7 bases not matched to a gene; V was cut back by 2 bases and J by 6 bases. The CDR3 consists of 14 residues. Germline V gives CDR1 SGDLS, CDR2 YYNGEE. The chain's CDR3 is CASSVGGATLEQYF. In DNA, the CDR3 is TGTGCCAGCAGCGTCGGGGGGGCGACCCTCGAGCAGTACTTC.

CDR3 DNA sequence: TGCGCCAGCAGCTTCGGGACTAGCGGGGGCTTATCCTACAATGAGCAGTTCTTC. As protein: CASSFGTSGGLSYNEQFF. The chain joins TRBV5-1 to TRBJ2-1; 14 positions match TRBD2. V lost 2 bases and J lost 1; bases outside the gene matches: 5. Germline CDR1 SGHRS, CDR2 YFSETQ. This CDR3 region has 18 residues. Looking up the rest from reference TRBV5-1 and TRBJ2-1 gives the full variable domain: KAGVTQTPRYLIKTRGQQVTLSCSPISGHRSVSWYQQTPGQGLQFLFEYFSETQRNKGNFPGRFSGRQFSNSRSEMNVSTLELGDSALYLCASSFGTSGGLSYNEQFFGPGTRLTVL.

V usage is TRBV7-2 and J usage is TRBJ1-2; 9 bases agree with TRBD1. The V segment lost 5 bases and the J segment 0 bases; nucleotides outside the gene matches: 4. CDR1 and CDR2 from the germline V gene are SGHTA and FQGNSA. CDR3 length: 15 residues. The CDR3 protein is CASSRGQGPNYGYTF. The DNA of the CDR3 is TGTGCCAGCAGCCGAGGACAGGGGCCTAACTATGGCTACACCTTC.

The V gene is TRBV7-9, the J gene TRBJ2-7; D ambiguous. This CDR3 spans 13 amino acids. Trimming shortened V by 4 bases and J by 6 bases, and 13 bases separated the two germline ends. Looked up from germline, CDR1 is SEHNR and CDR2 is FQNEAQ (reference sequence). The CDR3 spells CASSSDGRSEQYF. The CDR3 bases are TGTGCCAGCAGCTCAGACGGTCGTTCCGAGCAGTACTTC.

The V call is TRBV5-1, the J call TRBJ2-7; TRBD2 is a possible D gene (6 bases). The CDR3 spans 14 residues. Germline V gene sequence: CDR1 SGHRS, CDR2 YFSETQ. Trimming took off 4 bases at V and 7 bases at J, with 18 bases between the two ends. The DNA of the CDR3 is TGCGCCAGCAGCAATCACCGGGACTCTTATGAGCAGTACTTC. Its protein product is CASSNHRDSYEQYF.

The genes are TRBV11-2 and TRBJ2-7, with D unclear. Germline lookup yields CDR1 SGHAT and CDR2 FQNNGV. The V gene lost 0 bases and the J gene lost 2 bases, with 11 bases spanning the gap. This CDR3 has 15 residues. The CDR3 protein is CASSLEPQRAYEQYF. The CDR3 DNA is TGTGCCAGCAGCTTAGAGCCCCAACGAGCCTACGAGCAGTACTTC.